This T cell receptor (beta chain) is drawn from a study of blood T cell repertoires in COVID-19. Study as a whole: Material from acute and convalescent COVID-19 was sourced from the United States, Italy and Spain.

Data came from immunoSEQ multiplex PCR; TCRdb stores just in-frame clones and leaves some out. The data contain around 70,000 clones, roughly 80% of them singletons. The CDR3 extends over 15 amino acids. V and J are TRBV1 and TRBJ1-2; the table's TRBD1 call for D was not verified on the DNA. TRBV1 is a recognized pseudogene. The source is a man aged 50 to 59 with COVID-19, enrolled during active disease. The source material was peripheral blood. CDR3 sequence reads: CTSSPLAGSNYGYTF. The CDR3 coding sequence is TGCACCAGCAGCCCCTTGGCAGGGTCTAACTATGGCTACACCTTC.